The 24 T cell receptor beta chains in this list originate from one sample, sequenced in a study of T-cell memory formation after mild COVID-19. A single record per CDR3 protein comes from TCRdb applying MiXCR to the 5' RACE reads. The data show under 60,000 distinct CDR3 sequences, with 9.3% seen just once and around 11% held by the top ten. Sequencing input: PBMCs or a T cell subset sorted from them (not recorded which). The receptors stem from an adult woman who had mild COVID-19 (a few samples of this study predate the infection). Cell type and time point are not known.

This clonotype has a count of ten or more. The chain recombines TRBV4-2 with TRBJ2-7, with 11 bases lining up with TRBD1. The CDR3 totals 16 residues. Trimming removed 0 bases from V and 4 bases from J; junction bases left unmatched: 5. From germline, CDR1 is LGHNA and CDR2 YNFKEQ. The CDR3 nucleotides are TGTGCCAGCAGCCAAGAAGGCGGGGACAGGGGGTACGAGCAGTACTTC. This encodes CASSQEGGDRGYEQYF.

The J gene is TRBJ2-7, the V gene TRBV2, with 13 bases lining up with TRBD2. CDR1 is SNHLY and CDR2 is FYNNEI in the germline V gene. The CDR3 length is 14 residues. The ends lost 6 bases at V and 3 bases at J; junction bases unmatched: 2. CDR3 loop: CASRGLAGRYEQYF. Here the CDR3 DNA reads TGTGCCAGCAGGGGACTAGCGGGACGCTACGAGCAGTACTTC.

The V call is TRBV12-3 or TRBV12-4, the J call TRBJ2-1; TRBD2 agrees at 8 bases. The CDR3 runs to 18 residues. The junction had 15 bases not matched to a gene; V was cut back by 3 bases and J by 5 bases. This CDR3 reads CASSFSIWRGASDNEQFF. DNA of the CDR3: TGTGCCAGCAGTTTTTCCATATGGCGGGGGGCGTCCGACAATGAGCAGTTCTTC.

This clonotype has at least ten counts. This rearrangement joins TRBV4-2 to TRBJ2-7; D is possibly TRBD1 (5 bases). The CDR3 sequence is 15 residues long. CDR1 LGHNA and CDR2 YNFKEQ come from the germline V gene. The V end was cut by 4 bases, the J end by 3 bases, with 16 bases between. The DNA for the CDR3 is TGTGCCAGCAGCCCCACAGGAGCCGACCTCTACGAGCAGTACTTC. Protein sequence: CASSPTGADLYEQYF.

This clonotype has ten or more counts. V is TRBV25-1 and J is TRBJ2-5; the match to TRBD1 covers 8 bases. Germline V gives CDR1 MGHDK, CDR2 SYGVNS. There are 14 residues in the CDR3. J was trimmed by 4 bases and V by 5 bases; bases with no gene match: 6. DNA for the CDR3: TGTGCCAGCAGTCCAGGACAGGGTGGAGAGACCCAGTACTTC. Its protein is CASSPGQGGETQYF.

This clonotype was detected ten times or more. The chain uses TRBV24-1 and TRBJ2-5; the D is unclear. V was trimmed by 3 bases and J by 9 bases, leaving 7 bases between them. There are 11 residues in the CDR3. Germline lookup yields CDR1 KGHDR and CDR2 SFDVKD. CDR3 in DNA: TGTGCCACCAGTGATGGGGATCCCCAGTACTTC. The encoded protein is CATSDGDPQYF.

This clonotype rates as medium-sized (0.01 to 0.1%). The gene calls are TRBV7-9 and TRBJ2-1; 8 bases are shared with TRBD1. This CDR3 is 19 amino acids long. Germline V lookup: CDR1 SEHNR, CDR2 FQNEAQ (reference sequence). The V gene end was trimmed by 2 bases and the J gene end by 7 bases; junction bases not matched to a gene: 19. In DNA, the CDR3 is TGTGCCAGCAGCTTACCTCTTGTTGGGTCGTGGACAGGGAGGAATGAGCAGTTCTTC. It specifies CASSLPLVGSWTGRNEQFF.

This clonotype was detected ten times or more. V and J are TRBV20-1 and TRBJ2-7, with 10 bases lining up with TRBD2. Germline V CDR1 and CDR2: DFQATT, SNEGSKA (reference sequence). V trimming: 3 bases; J trimming: 5 bases; junction bases outside the gene matches: 13. This CDR3 is 16 amino acids long. The CDR3: CSASALAGASIHEQYF. CDR3 nucleotide sequence: TGCAGTGCTAGCGCCCTAGCGGGAGCTTCAATCCACGAGCAGTACTTC.

This clonotype was observed a few times. This rearrangement joins TRBV7-2 to TRBJ2-1; 11 bases align to TRBD1. CDR1 SGHTA and CDR2 FQGNSA come from the germline V gene. After removal of 3 bases from V and 9 bases from J, the junction contained 1 base not matched to a gene. This CDR3 is built from 13 residues. The CDR3 reads CASSLGQGVEQFF. Here the CDR3 DNA reads TGTGCCAGCAGCTTGGGACAGGGGGTTGAGCAGTTCTTC.

This clonotype has at least ten counts. This chain links TRBV5-1 with TRBJ2-3; tentative D call: TRBD1 (6 bases). CDR3 size: 15 residues. Germline CDR1 reads SGHRS; CDR2 reads YFSETQ. V was trimmed by 1 base and J by 0 bases, leaving 9 bases between them. Written as DNA, the CDR3 is TGCGCCAGCAGCTTGTGGGGACAAAGCACAGATACGCAGTATTTT. Protein sequence: CASSLWGQSTDTQYF.

This clonotype has ten or more counts. The chain carries TRBV6-1 and TRBJ2-7; D uncertain. The CDR3 runs to 14 residues. Trimming stripped 1 base from V and 3 bases from J, with 10 bases between. The germline V gene has CDR1 MNHNS and CDR2 SASEGT. DNA of the CDR3: TGTGCCAGCAGTGAAGGGGTGGGTATCTACGAGCAGTACTTC. Protein product: CASSEGVGIYEQYF.

The chain links TRBV20-1 to TRBJ2-7; D not resolved. The CDR3 spans 13 residues. In germline, CDR1 is DFQATT, CDR2 SNEGSKA (reference sequence). V lost 6 bases, J lost 2 bases, and 14 bases lay in between. In DNA, the CDR3 is TGCAGTGCAAACCGGGCGATTACCTACGAGCAGTACTTC. It codes for CSANRAITYEQYF.

Many counts were recorded for this clonotype. The gene calls are TRBV6-5 and TRBJ1-6, with a possible D match to TRBD1 (5 bases). The CDR3 is 19 residues long. V was clipped by 2 bases and J by 5 bases, with 22 bases between them. From germline, CDR1 is MNHEY and CDR2 SVGAGI. Here the CDR3 DNA reads TGTGCCAGCAGTTACCAGGGTGGAGCGGGTTTAATGAATAATTCACCCCTCCACTTT. This sequence encodes CASSYQGGAGLMNNSPLHF.

This clonotype was seen repeatedly, ten times or more. The chain uses TRBV7-9 and TRBJ1-2; 7 bases match TRBD1. The CDR3 consists of 15 residues. V was clipped by 1 base and J by 4 bases; unmatched bases: 6. The germline V gene encodes CDR1 SEHNR and CDR2 FQNEAQ (reference sequence). In DNA, the CDR3 is TGTGCCAGCAGCTTAGTCGGGACAGACCGCTATGGCTACACCTTC. The encoded protein is CASSLVGTDRYGYTF.

This clonotype was picked up a small number of times. V and J are TRBV11-1 and TRBJ2-1, with D possibly matching TRBD1 (7 bases). CDR1 is SGHAT and CDR2 is FQDESV in the germline V gene (reference sequence). This CDR3 region has 12 residues. With 6 bases removed from V and 15 bases from J, the gap between germline ends came to 18 bases. The CDR3 nucleotides read TGTGCCAGCAGGGTGTCGGGCAGGGGGGTGTTCTTC. Its translation: CASRVSGRGVFF.

The chain uses TRBV27 and TRBJ2-1, with D perhaps being TRBD1 or TRBD2 (6 bases each). Trimming took 1 base from V and 4 from J, leaving 23 bases between them. Germline V gene data show CDR1 as MNHEY and CDR2 as SMNVEV (reference sequence). The CDR3 is 19 amino acids. For the CDR3, the DNA is TGTGCCAGCAGTTTATTGACTCCACAGGCTCCGGGGGCTTACAATGAGCAGTTCTTC. Protein sequence: CASSLLTPQAPGAYNEQFF.

This clonotype has a count of ten or more. The chain carries TRBV5-5 and TRBJ2-2; D not resolved. Trimming removed 2 bases at V and 5 bases at J, with 13 bases between. Per germline, CDR1 SGHKS and CDR2 YYEKEE (reference sequence). The CDR3 sequence is 15 residues long. For the CDR3, the DNA is TGTGCCAGCAGCTTTTTGATTGGACGAACCGGGGAGCTGTTTTTT. Amino acid sequence: CASSFLIGRTGELFF.

This clonotype was seen ten or more times. This chain links TRBV7-3 with TRBJ2-5, with D tentatively TRBD2 (6 bases). The CDR3 runs 16 residues. Germline V gives CDR1 SGHTA, CDR2 FQGTGA. Trimming cost V 2 bases and J 2 bases, with 15 bases left between them. This CDR3 reads CASSLGDSTLQETQYF. CDR3 sequence (DNA): TGTGCCAGCAGCTTAGGGGACTCGACGTTACAAGAGACCCAGTACTTC.

This clonotype was counted between two and nine times. The V call is TRBV12-3 or TRBV12-4, the J call TRBJ2-4, with 7 nucleotides matching TRBD2. The CDR3 spans 14 residues. V lost 3 bases and J lost 1; bases outside the gene matches: 0. The CDR3 is CASSLGGAKNIQYF. The CDR3 bases are TGTGCCAGCAGTTTGGGGGGGGCCAAAAACATTCAGTACTTC.

The chain uses TRBV18 and TRBJ1-2; no clear D. V was cut by 2 bases and J by 4 bases, with 5 bases left in between. Germline V gene sequence: CDR1 KGHSH, CDR2 LQKENI. CDR3 length equals 12 residues. CDR3 nucleotide sequence: TGTGCCAGCTCACCATCAGGCTATGGCTACACCTTC. Protein: CASSPSGYGYTF.

This clonotype was seen only a few times. V is TRBV7-2 and J is TRBJ1-6; 10 bases line up with TRBD1. V gave up 5 bases and J gave up 14 bases; unmatched junction bases: 15. This CDR3 has 16 amino acids. CDR1 is SGHTA and CDR2 is FQGNSA in the germline V gene. CDR3 bases: TGTGCCAGCAGCCCGGAACCGGGACAGGGGATAAGGTCCCTCCACTTT. Residues: CASSPEPGQGIRSLHF.

This clonotype was picked up a small number of times. V is TRBV5-1 and J is TRBJ2-2; D unresolved. The germline gives CDR1 SGHRS, CDR2 YFSETQ. The CDR3 is made up of 14 amino acids. The germline V and J ends were trimmed by 4 bases and 0 bases, with 7 bases remaining between them. CDR3 bases: TGCGCCAGCAGCCAAAGGTCGAACACCGGGGAGCTGTTTTTT. Translating it yields CASSQRSNTGELFF.

This clonotype was found a few times. V gene TRBV10-3 combines with J gene TRBJ2-7; D is ambiguous. V was cut by 5 bases and J by 0 bases, with 11 bases left in between. Germline CDR1 ENHRY, CDR2 SYGVKD. CDR3 length equals 14 residues. CDR3 in amino acids: CAISPDPSSYEQYF. CDR3 nucleotides: TGTGCCATCAGTCCCGACCCTAGCTCCTACGAGCAGTACTTC.

This chain uses TRBV7-3 with TRBJ2-3; tentative D call: TRBD2 (5 bases). The CDR3 runs to 12 residues. V dropped 5 bases and J dropped 8 bases, with 11 bases sitting between them. Germline V gene lookup returns CDR1 SGHTA and CDR2 FQGTGA. CDR3 nucleotides: TGTGCCAGCAGCCTGCTAAGCGGTACGCAGTATTTT. It translates to CASSLLSGTQYF. The variable domain in full, with the rest retrieved from reference TRBV7-3 and TRBJ2-3, is GAGVSQTPSNKVTEKGKYVELRCDPISGHTALYWYRQSLGQGPEFLIYFQGTGAADDSGLPNDRFFAVRPEGSVSTLKIQRTERGDSAVYLCASSLLSGTQYFGPGTRLTVL.